The rows below give T cell receptor beta chains drawn from one sample of a study of a mutant IDH1 vaccine in newly diagnosed glioma. The protocol was immunoSEQ multiplex PCR, while the TCRdb copy is restricted to in-frame clones and leaves out a portion. Of about 98,000 clones listed, around nine tenths were seen once; the top ten hold under 0.7%. Specimen: PBMCs, collected from a glioma patient treated with radiotherapy, temozolomide or both. These receptors were taken from a woman aged 50 to 65 with glioma. CDR3s include the opening cysteine and the closing phenylalanine or tryptophan. D genes are given only for firm matches. A clone size is listed for some rows: how often the clone was seen (once, few, many), or a class if it is expanded.

>NA|TRBJ1-1|NA|TRBV7-9
CASSLGTGNTEAFF
TGTGCCAGCAGCCTTGGGACCGGGAACACTGAAGCTTTCTTT
>NA|TRBJ1-2|NA|TRBV28
CASRHDTDGYTF
TGTGCCAGCAGACATGACACAGATGGCTACACCTTC
>TRBD1|TRBJ1-3|NA|TRBV12-5
CASGFLFSQGQSSGNTIYF
TGTGCTAGTGGTTTCTTATTTTCCCAGGGACAGAGCTCTGGAAACACCATATATTTT
>NA|TRBJ1-3|once|TRBV30
CAWRLTTGTLGRSIYF
TGTGCCTGGAGGCTTACTACCGGGACCCTAGGGCGGTCCATATATTTT
>TRBD1|TRBJ1-1|NA|TRBV6-6
CASRAGQGGTEAFF
TGTGCCAGCAGGGCGGGACAGGGGGGCACTGAAGCTTTCTTT
>NA|TRBJ2-5|NA|TRBV30
CAWSPPIIETQYF
TGTGCCTGGAGCCCCCCCATAATAGAGACCCAGTACTTC
>NA|TRBJ2-7|once|TRBV29-1
CSATKGTYEQYF
TGCAGCGCCACGAAGGGGACCTACGAGCAGTACTTC
>NA|TRBJ2-2|NA|TRBV5-4
CASSRDTGELFF
TGTGCCAGCAGCCGGGACACCGGGGAGCTGTTTTTT
>NA|TRBJ2-1|once|TRBV18
CASSPPPGYNEQFF
TGTGCCAGCTCCCCTCCCCCGGGGTACAATGAGCAGTTCTTC
>TRBD1|TRBJ1-2|NA|TRBV7-8
CASSLGLQGVYRGYTF
TGTGCCAGCAGCTTAGGCCTACAGGGGGTCTATCGTGGCTACACCTTC
>TRBD1|TRBJ1-3|NA|TRBV7-9
CASSPRDREIGGGNTIYF
TGTGCCAGCAGCCCGCGGGACAGGGAGATTGGCGGCGGAAACACCATATATTTT
>NA|TRBJ2-7|NA|TRBV27
CASRDYYEQYF
TGTGCCAGCAGAGATTACTACGAGCAGTACTTC
>NA|TRBJ2-1|NA|TRBV9
CASSPADPTYNEQFF
TGTGCCAGCAGCCCCGCCGACCCGACCTACAATGAGCAGTTCTTC
>NA|TRBJ1-5|NA|TRBV7-8
CASRDGQGDQPQHF
TGTGCCAGCAGGGACGGGCAGGGTGATCAGCCCCAGCATTTT
>NA|TRBJ1-1|NA|TRBV6-5
CASREKGVDEAFF
TGTGCCAGCAGAGAAAAAGGGGTGGATGAAGCTTTCTTT
>TRBD1|TRBJ2-3|NA|TRBV6-5
CASSFGQGPLYTQYF
TGTGCCAGCAGTTTCGGACAGGGGCCCCTCTATACGCAGTATTTT
>NA|TRBJ2-5|NA|TRBV7-9
CASSLVGSETQYF
TGTGCCAGCAGCTTAGTGGGGAGCGAGACCCAGTACTTC
>TRBD1|TRBJ1-1|NA|TRBV9
CASSVQGADTEAFF
TGTGCCAGCAGCGTCCAGGGGGCCGACACTGAAGCTTTCTTT
>NA|TRBJ2-5|NA|TRBV28
CASSSGQEETQYF
TGTGCCAGCAGTTCCGGACAAGAAGAGACCCAGTACTTC
>NA|TRBJ2-7|NA|TRBV7-9
CASSFDSPNYEQYF
TGTGCCAGCAGCTTTGACAGCCCCAACTACGAGCAGTACTTC
>TRBD2|TRBJ2-7|once|TRBV7-6
CASSSASGTGEQYF
TGTGCCAGCAGCTCAGCTAGCGGGACGGGCGAGCAGTACTTC
>NA|TRBJ1-2|NA|TRBV28
CGARAGQTNYGYTF
TGTGGGGCTCGGGCAGGGCAGACTAACTATGGCTACACCTTC
>NA|TRBJ2-2|NA|TRBV11-3
CASSARTGYTGELFF
TGTGCCAGCAGCGCCCGGACTGGATACACCGGGGAGCTGTTTTTT
>TRBD2|TRBJ2-7|NA|TRBV6-1
CASSEGTSGRGYEQYF
TGTGCCAGCAGTGAAGGGACTAGCGGGAGAGGCTACGAGCAGTACTTC
>NA|TRBJ2-7|NA|TRBV15
CATSRVSDFEQYF
TGTGCCACCAGCAGAGTGAGTGACTTCGAGCAGTACTTC
>NA|TRBJ2-5|NA|TRBV19
CASRPGAGLWETQYF
TGTGCCAGTAGGCCGGGCGCGGGGCTTTGGGAGACCCAGTACTTC
>TRBD1|TRBJ2-7|few|TRBV5-4
CASSPGQDSYEQYF
TGTGCCAGCAGCCCGGGACAGGACTCCTACGAGCAGTACTTC
>NA|TRBJ2-1|once|TRBV5-4
CASSPPGSYNEQFF
TGTGCCAGCAGCCCCCCAGGGTCCTACAATGAGCAGTTCTTC
>NA|TRBJ1-5|NA|TRBV2
CASSDRGLIQPQHF
TGTGCCAGCAGTGATCGGGGGTTGATTCAGCCCCAGCATTTT
>TRBD1|TRBJ2-6|NA|TRBV10-3
CAISKTGGGGANVLTF
TGTGCCATCAGTAAGACAGGGGGCGGTGGGGCCAACGTCCTGACTTTC
>TRBD1|TRBJ1-5|NA|TRBV27
CASSPMMTGRQPQHF
TGTGCCAGCAGTCCTATGATGACAGGGAGGCAGCCCCAGCATTTT
>TRBD2|TRBJ2-3|NA|TRBV9
CASSVGASGTTDTQYF
TGTGCCAGCAGCGTAGGGGCTAGCGGGACGACAGATACGCAGTATTTT
>NA|TRBJ1-2|NA|TRBV5-6
CASSLVQANYGYTF
TGTGCCAGCAGCTTGGTCCAAGCTAACTATGGCTACACCTTC
>TRBD2|TRBJ2-2|NA|TRBV28
CASLSGANTGELFF
TGTGCCAGCCTTAGCGGGGCGAACACCGGGGAGCTGTTTTTT
>TRBD2|TRBJ2-5|once|TRBV6-6
CASSSGVAGQETQYF
TGTGCCAGCAGTTCGGGGGTAGCGGGGCAAGAGACCCAGTACTTC
>NA|TRBJ1-2|NA|TRBV28
CASSPRRRGNTF
TGTGCCAGCAGCCCACGAAGACGGGGGAACACCTTC
>NA|TRBJ2-5|NA|TRBV10-1
CASSDGGQETQYF
TGCGCCAGCAGTGATGGGGGGCAAGAGACCCAGTACTTC
>NA|TRBJ2-2|NA|TRBV11-2
CASSPQASGAGELFF
TGTGCCAGCAGCCCTCAGGCTAGTGGGGCCGGGGAGCTGTTTTTT
>TRBD2|TRBJ2-7|NA|TRBV6-6
CASSYQGGGRGYEQYF
TGTGCCAGCAGTTACCAAGGGGGCGGGAGGGGCTACGAGCAGTACTTC
>NA|TRBJ2-3|NA|TRBV5-1
CASSLDLTQYF
TGCGCCAGCAGCTTGGATCTTACGCAGTATTTT
>TRBD2|TRBJ2-4|once|TRBV27
CASRVGAGVYIQYF
TGTGCCAGCAGAGTGGGAGCGGGAGTTTACATTCAGTACTTC
>NA|TRBJ1-1|NA|TRBV5-4
CASSLLAGVNTEAFF
TGTGCCAGCAGCTTACTTGCAGGGGTGAACACTGAAGCTTTCTTT
>NA|TRBJ2-3|NA|TRBV5-6
CASSLDGSRGGDTQYF
TGTGCCAGCAGCTTGGACGGTTCTAGGGGTGGCGATACGCAGTATTTT
>TRBD1|TRBJ2-7|NA|TRBV6-5
CASSLRQGLTYEQYF
TGTGCCAGCAGCCTCAGACAGGGCCTTACCTACGAGCAGTACTTC
>NA|TRBJ2-7|NA|TRBV21-1
CASSKNGTSGFYEQYF
TGTGCCAGCAGCAAAAATGGGACTAGCGGCTTCTACGAGCAGTACTTC
>TRBD1|TRBJ1-2|NA|TRBV18
CASSPDRAGGYTF
TGTGCCAGCTCACCAGACAGGGCAGGAGGCTACACCTTC
>NA|TRBJ2-2|NA|TRBV30
CAWSDLGAGELFF
TGTGCCTGGAGTGATTTGGGTGCCGGGGAGCTGTTTTTT
>NA|TRBJ2-7|NA|TRBV28
CASSNSGAPYEQYF
TGTGCCAGCAGCAATTCGGGAGCCCCCTACGAGCAGTACTTC
>NA|TRBJ2-7|NA|TRBV5-4
CASSLQGMGEQYF
TGTGCCAGCAGCTTGCAGGGAATGGGGGAGCAGTACTTC
>NA|TRBJ1-2|NA|TRBV11-2
CASSLGVLYGYTF
TGTGCCAGCAGCTTAGGTGTCCTCTATGGCTACACCTTC